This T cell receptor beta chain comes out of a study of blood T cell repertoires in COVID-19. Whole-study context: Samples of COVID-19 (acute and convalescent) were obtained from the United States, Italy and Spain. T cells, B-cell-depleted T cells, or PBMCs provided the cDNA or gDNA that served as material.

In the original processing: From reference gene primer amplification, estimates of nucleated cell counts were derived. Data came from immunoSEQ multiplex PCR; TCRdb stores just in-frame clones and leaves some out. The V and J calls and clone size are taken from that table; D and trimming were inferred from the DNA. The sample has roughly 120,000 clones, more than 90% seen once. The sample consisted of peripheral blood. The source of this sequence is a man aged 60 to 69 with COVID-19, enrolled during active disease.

Here the CDR3 DNA reads TGTGCCAGCTCACCACGGGAGGTCCCCGCCGGGGAGCTGTTTTTT. Residues: CASSPREVPAGELFF. The genes are TRBV18 and TRBJ2-2; D is perhaps TRBD2 (6 bases). CDR3 length: 15 amino acids. CDR1 and CDR2 from the germline V gene are KGHSH and LQKENI. Between the trimmed V and J ends, which lost 1 base and 6 bases, there was a span of 12 bases.